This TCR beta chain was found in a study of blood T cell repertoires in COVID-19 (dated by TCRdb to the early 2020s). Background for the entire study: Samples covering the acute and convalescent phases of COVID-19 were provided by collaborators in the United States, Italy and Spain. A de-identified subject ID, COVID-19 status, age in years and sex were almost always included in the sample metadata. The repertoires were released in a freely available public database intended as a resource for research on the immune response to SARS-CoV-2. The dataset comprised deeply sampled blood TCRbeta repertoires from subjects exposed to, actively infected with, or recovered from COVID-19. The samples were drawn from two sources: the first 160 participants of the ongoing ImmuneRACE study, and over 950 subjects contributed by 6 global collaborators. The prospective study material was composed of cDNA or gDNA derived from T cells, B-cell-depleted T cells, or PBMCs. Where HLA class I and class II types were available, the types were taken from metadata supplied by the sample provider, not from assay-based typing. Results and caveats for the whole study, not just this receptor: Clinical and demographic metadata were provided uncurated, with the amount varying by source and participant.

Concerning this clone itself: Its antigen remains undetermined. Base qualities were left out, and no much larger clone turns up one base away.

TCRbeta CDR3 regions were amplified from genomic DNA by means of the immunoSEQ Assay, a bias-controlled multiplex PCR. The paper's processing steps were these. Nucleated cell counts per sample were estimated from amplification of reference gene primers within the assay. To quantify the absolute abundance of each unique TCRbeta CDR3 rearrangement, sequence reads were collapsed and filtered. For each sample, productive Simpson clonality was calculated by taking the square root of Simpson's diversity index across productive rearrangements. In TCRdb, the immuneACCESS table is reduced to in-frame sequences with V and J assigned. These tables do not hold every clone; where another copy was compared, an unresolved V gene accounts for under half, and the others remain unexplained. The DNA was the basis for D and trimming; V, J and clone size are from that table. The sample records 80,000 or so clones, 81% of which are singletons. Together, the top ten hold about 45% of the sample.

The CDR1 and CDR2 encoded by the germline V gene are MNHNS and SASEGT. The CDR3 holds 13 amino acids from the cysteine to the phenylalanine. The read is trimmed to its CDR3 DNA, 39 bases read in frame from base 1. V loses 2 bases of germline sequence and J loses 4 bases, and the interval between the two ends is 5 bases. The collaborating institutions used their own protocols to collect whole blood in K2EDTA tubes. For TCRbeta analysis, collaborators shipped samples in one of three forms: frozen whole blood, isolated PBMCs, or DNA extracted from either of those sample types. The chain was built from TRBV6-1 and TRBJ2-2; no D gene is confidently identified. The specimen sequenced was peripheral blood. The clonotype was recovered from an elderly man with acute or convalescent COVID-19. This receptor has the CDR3 CASSELSTGELFF. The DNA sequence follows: TGTGCCAGCAGTGAACTCTCCACCGGGGAGCTGTTTTTT.